Below, 28 T cell receptor beta chains from the same sample are listed, as sequenced in a study of cytomegalovirus exposure and HLA in healthy donors. Data came from immunoSEQ multiplex PCR; TCRdb stores just in-frame clones and leaves some out. The profile covers hundreds of thousands of clones, with 87% appearing a single time and about 2.5% taken by the ten largest. The specimen was PBMCs. These receptors all come from a man aged 18 to 29 in good health and CMV-seronegative.

The J gene is TRBJ2-7, the V gene TRBV5-4; 8 bases fit TRBD1. This CDR3 contains 13 residues. The junction had 4 bases not matched to a gene; V was cut back by 3 bases and J by 5 bases. The germline V gene has CDR1 SGHNT and CDR2 YYREEE (reference sequence). The CDR3, as DNA: TGTGCCAGCAGCTACAGGGGGAGAAACGAGCAGTACTTC. This codes for CASSYRGRNEQYF.

The J gene is TRBJ1-1, the V gene TRBV30; possibly TRBD1 for D (5 bases). Trimming left V 1 base short and J 5 bases short, with 23 bases between. The CDR3 consists of 17 residues. In germline, CDR1 is GTSNPN, CDR2 SVGIG (reference sequence). In DNA form, the CDR3 reads TGTGCCTGGAGTGACCAGAGAAGGGCAGGGCGGTGGACTGAAGCTTTCTTT. The encoded protein is CAWSDQRRAGRWTEAFF.

The rearrangement uses TRBV27 and TRBJ1-4; no clear D gene. Germline V CDR1 and CDR2: MNHEY, SMNVEV (reference sequence). The CDR3 spans 14 residues. V was clipped by 8 bases and J by 2 bases, with 12 bases between them. As DNA, the CDR3 is TGTGCCAGCGCACCCTGGGAGACTAATGAAAAACTGTTTTTT. It translates to CASAPWETNEKLFF.

The rearrangement uses TRBV7-8 and TRBJ2-7; 9 positions match TRBD1. CDR3 length: 15 amino acids. Germline V gene lookup returns CDR1 SGHVS and CDR2 FQNEAQ. The trim removed 2 bases at V and 7 bases at J, leaving 9 bases unmatched. As DNA, the CDR3 is TGTGCCAGCAGCTTACTCGGGACAGGGTCTCGAGAGCAGTACTTC. Amino acids: CASSLLGTGSREQYF.

Comment on this clone: Since a much larger clone is just one base distant, this may be a read error. The J gene is TRBJ2-7, the V gene TRBV7-2; 9 nucleotides match TRBD2. CDR1 and CDR2 from the germline V gene are SGHTA and FQGNSA. The CDR3 contains 13 residues. Trimming at V came to 6 bases and at J to 2 bases, leaving 2 bases not matched to a gene. DNA of the CDR3: TGTGCCAGCAGGCTAGCGGGAACCTACGAGCAGTACTTC. Translation: CASRLAGTYEQYF.

The V gene is TRBV7-2, the J gene TRBJ1-2; 7 nucleotides line up with TRBD1. CDR1 and CDR2 from the germline V gene are SGHTA and FQGNSA. The length of the CDR3 is 16 residues. V lost 1 base to trimming and J lost 5 bases; unmatched junction nucleotides: 10. The CDR3 bases are TGTGCCAGCAGCTTAGATCAGAGGGACAGCTCTTATGGCTACACCTTC. Amino acid sequence: CASSLDQRDSSYGYTF.

V and J are TRBV7-7 and TRBJ2-1; TRBD2 agrees at 10 bases. With 5 bases clipped from V and 2 bases from J, the junction kept 9 bases outside the gene matches. The CDR3 sequence is 17 residues long. Germline V gene sequence: CDR1 SSHAT, CDR2 FNYEAQ (reference sequence). The CDR3 bases are TGTGCCAGCAGCCAATTTCGAGGGACTAGCGCCTACAATGAGCAGTTCTTC. Translated: CASSQFRGTSAYNEQFF.

The V and J genes are TRBV27 and TRBJ2-1, with no clear D. This CDR3 spans 13 amino acids. The ends were cut back, 5 bases at V and 10 bases at J, with 15 bases in the middle. Germline V gene data show CDR1 as MNHEY and CDR2 as SMNVEV (reference sequence). CDR3 coding DNA: TGTGCCAGCAGTGTGGTGGCAGGTGGCGAGCAGTTCTTC. It is translated as CASSVVAGGEQFF.

This chain connects TRBV28 to TRBJ2-2; 10 bases agree with TRBD1. The CDR3 is made up of 15 amino acids. V was clipped by 5 bases and J by 7 bases; unmatched bases: 7. CDR1 is MDHEN, CDR2 SYDVKM, per germline. The CDR3 here is CASSRRQGANGELFF. The CDR3 coding sequence is TGTGCCAGCAGTCGACGACAGGGGGCCAACGGGGAGCTGTTTTTT. The complete variable domain, with remaining parts taken from reference TRBV28 and TRBJ2-2, reads DVKVTQSSRYLVKRTGEKVFLECVQDMDHENMFWYRQDPGLGLRLIYFSYDVKMKEKGDIPEGYSVSREKKERFSLILESASTNQTSMYLCASSRRQGANGELFFGEGSRLTVL.

J is TRBJ1-1 and V is TRBV28, with D maybe TRBD1 (6 bases). The length of the CDR3 is 15 residues. V was clipped by 4 bases and J by 5 bases, with 17 bases between them. Germline V gene data show CDR1 as MDHEN and CDR2 as SYDVKM. The CDR3: CASSYPEGGGTEAFF. The CDR3 coding sequence is TGTGCCAGCAGTTACCCTGAGGGAGGGGGAACTGAAGCTTTCTTT.

The J gene is TRBJ1-4, the V gene TRBV5-1; D possibly corresponds to TRBD1 (6 bases). Trimming took off 1 base at V and 12 bases at J, with 19 bases between the two ends. Germline V gene lookup returns CDR1 SGHRS and CDR2 YFSETQ. This CDR3 is 15 amino acids long. CDR3 sequence (DNA): TGCGCCAGCAGCTTGCAGGGGTCCCTTATGGGGGAACTGTTTTTT. Its translation: CASSLQGSLMGELFF.

The V gene is TRBV6-5, the J gene TRBJ1-6; D remains ambiguous. CDR3 length: 15 residues. CDR1 MNHEY and CDR2 SVGAGI come from the germline V gene. Trimming left V 5 bases short and J 9 bases short, with 17 bases between. The CDR3 reads CASSTVPRKSSPLHF. CDR3 coding DNA: TGTGCCAGCAGTACCGTCCCACGTAAGAGTTCACCCCTCCACTTT.

The genes are TRBV6-5 and TRBJ2-2, with D tentatively TRBD2 (5 bases). The CDR3 extends over 13 amino acids. V was cut by 2 bases and J by 5 bases, with 6 bases left in between. The germline V gene encodes CDR1 MNHEY and CDR2 SVGAGI. The CDR3 DNA follows: TGTGCCAGCAGTTACGGGGAGACCGGGGAGCTGTTTTTT. Translating it yields CASSYGETGELFF.

This clone has just one count. The V call is TRBV5-1, the J call TRBJ2-5, with 8 bases fitting TRBD1. V trimming: 4 bases; J trimming: 4 bases; junction bases outside the gene matches: 6. The germline gives CDR1 SGHRS, CDR2 YFSETQ. The CDR3 extends over 14 amino acids. Written as DNA, the CDR3 is TGCGCCAGCAGCGAGGACAGGGTTGGAGAGACCCAGTACTTC. Protein product: CASSEDRVGETQYF.

This sequence joins TRBV7-2 and TRBJ2-7; D perhaps matches TRBD1 (5 bases). This CDR3 comprises 15 residues. Germline loops: CDR1 SGHTA, CDR2 FQGNSA. Trimming pared 1 base from V and 3 bases from J, leaving 13 bases between. The CDR3 region has the DNA TGTGCCAGCAGCTTAGGCCCAGGGCCTGGCTACGAGCAGTACTTC. Translation: CASSLGPGPGYEQYF.

V gene TRBV19 combines with J gene TRBJ2-1; 7 nucleotides agree with TRBD2. The CDR3 sequence is 15 residues long. J lost 2 bases, V lost 4 bases, and 5 bases had no gene match. The V gene's germline CDR1 is LNHDA and CDR2 SQIVND (reference sequence). CDR3 sequence: CASSSGTMTYNEQFF. CDR3 DNA sequence: TGTGCCAGTAGTAGTGGGACTATGACCTACAATGAGCAGTTCTTC.

This chain joins TRBV7-2 and TRBJ2-2; D possibly corresponds to TRBD1 (6 bases). CDR1 is SGHTA and CDR2 is FQGNSA in the germline V gene. Trimming pared 5 bases from V and 7 bases from J, leaving 26 bases between. The CDR3 contains 18 residues. The CDR3 loop reads CASSPETVGAEGGGELFF. The CDR3 DNA follows: TGTGCCAGCAGCCCCGAGACGGTGGGGGCTGAAGGTGGCGGGGAGCTGTTTTTT.

This clone was observed a single time. The V call is TRBV7-2, the J call TRBJ1-1; possibly TRBD1 for D (5 bases). The V end was cut by 1 base, the J end by 6 bases, with 9 bases between. The CDR3 covers 13 residues. The germline V gene encodes CDR1 SGHTA and CDR2 FQGNSA. The CDR3 sequence: CASSLVRQPEAFF. DNA for the CDR3: TGTGCCAGCAGCTTAGTTCGACAGCCTGAAGCTTTCTTT.

This chain links TRBV6-6 with TRBJ2-1; TRBD2 agrees at 12 bases. The germline V gene has CDR1 MNHNY and CDR2 SVGAGI (reference sequence). The V and J ends lost 6 bases and 6 bases, in that order; junction bases with no gene match: 6. This CDR3 contains 15 residues. The CDR3 protein is CASRTASGGVNEQFF. The CDR3 DNA reads as TGTGCCAGCAGGACGGCTAGCGGGGGGGTCAATGAGCAGTTCTTC.

V usage is TRBV2 and J usage is TRBJ2-3; 10 nucleotides agree with TRBD2. Germline CDR1 and CDR2: SNHLY and FYNNEI. V lost 10 bases and J lost 1; bases outside the gene matches: 5. The CDR3 length is 14 residues. The CDR3 protein is CAIGLADRTDTQYF. The CDR3 DNA is TGTGCCATTGGACTAGCGGATCGCACAGATACGCAGTATTTT.

The chain is built from TRBV28 and TRBJ2-7; a weak D match, TRBD1 (5 bases). V gave up 8 bases and J gave up 0 bases, with 11 bases separating them. Germline loops: CDR1 MDHEN, CDR2 SYDVKM. CDR3 length equals 13 residues. DNA of the CDR3: TGTGCCAGCCGTAGCAGGGACTCCTACGAGCAGTACTTC. Protein sequence: CASRSRDSYEQYF.

This chain uses TRBV28 with TRBJ1-5, with TRBD1 matching over 10 bases. Germline CDR1 is MDHEN and CDR2 is SYDVKM. J lost 2 bases, V lost 3 bases, and 4 bases had no gene match. CDR3 length: 16 residues. The CDR3 here is CASSFRDRGRNQPQHF. The CDR3 region has the DNA TGTGCCAGCAGTTTTCGGGACAGGGGTCGCAATCAGCCCCAGCATTTT.

This chain links TRBV12-5 with TRBJ2-5, with a possible D match to TRBD1 (6 bases). The germline gives CDR1 LGHNT, CDR2 FRNRAP. Between the trimmed V and J ends, which lost 3 bases and 5 bases, there was a span of 10 bases. The CDR3 is 13 amino acids. CDR3 nucleotide sequence: TGTGCTAGTGGTTTTGGGGGCGCGGAGACCCAGTACTTC. Its protein product is CASGFGGAETQYF.

The V gene is TRBV7-2, the J gene TRBJ2-3; a weak D match, TRBD2 (6 bases). Per germline, CDR1 SGHTA and CDR2 FQGNSA. This CDR3 region has 14 residues. With 5 bases removed from V and 6 bases from J, the gap between germline ends came to 15 bases. The CDR3 coding sequence is TGTGCCAGCAGCCAATACGGAGGGGCCGATACGCAGTATTTT. As protein: CASSQYGGADTQYF.

The chain joins TRBV15 to TRBJ1-4, with D uncertain. The ends were cut back, 1 base at V and 4 bases at J, with 7 bases in the middle. Germline CDR1 reads LNHNV; CDR2 reads YYDKDF (reference sequence). This CDR3 contains 14 residues. CDR3 region: CATSRGTSNEKLFF. The CDR3 DNA follows: TGTGCCACCAGCAGAGGAACCAGTAATGAAAAACTGTTTTTT.

The chain joins TRBV28 to TRBJ2-5; TRBD1 agrees at 9 bases. V gave up 6 bases and J gave up 5 bases; unmatched junction bases: 10. The CDR3 has 15 amino acids. Germline lookup yields CDR1 MDHEN and CDR2 SYDVKM. Here the CDR3 DNA reads TGTGCCAGCAGAAACGACAGGGGGTTATTGGAGACCCAGTACTTC. Residues: CASRNDRGLLETQYF.

The rearrangement joins TRBV6-6 to TRBJ2-1, with D possibly being TRBD1 (6 bases). The CDR3 extends over 14 amino acids. The germline V gene has CDR1 MNHNY and CDR2 SVGAGI (reference sequence). V lost 5 bases and J lost 10, with 18 bases in between. DNA of the CDR3: TGTGCCAGCAGTCCCTACAGGGTAGAAGTGGAGCAGTTCTTC. It yields the protein CASSPYRVEVEQFF.

This rearrangement joins TRBV4-2 to TRBJ1-2, with D possibly TRBD1 on 6 matching bases. Germline lookup yields CDR1 LGHNA and CDR2 YNFKEQ. Trimming left V 0 bases short and J 7 bases short, with 18 bases between. This CDR3 has 16 residues. DNA for the CDR3: TGTGCCAGCAGCCAAGATCGGCCAGGGGTATCATTTGGCTACACCTTC. Amino acids: CASSQDRPGVSFGYTF.